The rows below give T cell receptor beta chains drawn from one sample of a study of graft-versus-host responses after intestinal transplantation. The antigens of these receptors remain unknown. Here immunoSEQ multiplex PCR was the method, and the copy in TCRdb shows in-frame clones only, minus some. Seen here are approximately 130,000 clones, around nine tenths observed once, and the top ten hold roughly 0.17%. This material consisted of unstimulated CD4+ T cells sorted from spleen or lymph node cells, taken before intestinal transplant. Every receptor here comes from a human donor who received an intestinal transplant. Both conserved end residues are part of each CDR3.

TRBJ2-7 | TRBV6-1 | CAIGSVYEQYF
TRBJ2-2 | TRBV5-6 | CASSLTLNRAGELFF
TRBJ2-6 | TRBV18 | CASSREGAVSGANVLTF
TRBJ2-3 | TRBV5-4 | CASSFNRNTDTQYF
TRBJ1-1 | TRBV5-3 | CARSLGKTGRPPMNTEAFF
TRBJ1-2 | TRBV4-1 | CASSHRTRETRSYGYTF
TRBJ2-1 | TRBV18 | CASSPGQGSSNEQFF
TRBJ2-7 | TRBV7-9 | CASSFIGRGLAGAYEQYF
TRBJ2-3 | TRBV5-5 | CASSLGGDTQYF
TRBJ1-5 | TRBV25-1 | CASSEGFGGPQHF
TRBJ1-3 | TRBV7-9 | CASRLLLGNTIYF
TRBJ2-7 | TRBV9 | CASSVEGASSYEQYF
TRBJ1-4 | TRBV5-1 | CASSLAGRLEKLFF
TRBJ1-3 | TRBV6-5 | CASSQGNTIYF
TRBJ1-4 | TRBV6-6 | CASSYSGGGGEKLFF
TRBJ1-6 | TRBV10-1 | CASSDSLGTSPLHF
TRBJ1-1 | TRBV2 | CASSGGQGLLEAFF
TRBJ1-5 | TRBV2 | CASRRGQGNNQPQHF
TRBJ2-1 | TRBV6-1 | CASTTSGYLYNEQFF
TRBJ2-7 | TRBV25-1 | CASSVAGSSYEQYF